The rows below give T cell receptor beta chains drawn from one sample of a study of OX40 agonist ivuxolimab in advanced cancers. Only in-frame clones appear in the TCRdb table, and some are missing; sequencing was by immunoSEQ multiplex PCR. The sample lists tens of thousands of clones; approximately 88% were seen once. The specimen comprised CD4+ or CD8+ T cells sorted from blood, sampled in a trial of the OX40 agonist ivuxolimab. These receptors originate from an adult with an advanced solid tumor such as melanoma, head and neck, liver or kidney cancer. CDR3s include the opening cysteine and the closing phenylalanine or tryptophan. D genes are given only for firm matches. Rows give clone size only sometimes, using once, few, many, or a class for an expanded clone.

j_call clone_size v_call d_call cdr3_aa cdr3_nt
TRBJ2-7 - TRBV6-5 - CASSYSYASYEQYF TGTGCCAGCAGTTACTCTTACGCCTCCTACGAGCAGTACTTC
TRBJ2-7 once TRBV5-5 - CASSQDRSSYEQYF TGTGCCAGCAGTCAAGATAGGAGCTCCTACGAGCAGTACTTC
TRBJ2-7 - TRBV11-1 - CASSLERGQSSYEQYF TGTGCCAGCAGCTTAGAGCGAGGACAGAGCTCCTACGAGCAGTACTTC
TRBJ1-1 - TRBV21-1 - CASSNDRVEAFF TGTGCCAGCAGCAACGACAGGGTAGAAGCTTTCTTT
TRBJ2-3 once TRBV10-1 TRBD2 CASSEEREDTDTQYF TGCGCCAGCAGTGAAGAGCGGGAGGACACAGATACGCAGTATTTT
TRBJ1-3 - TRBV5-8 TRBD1 CASREDRGPGNTIYF TGTGCCAGCCGCGAGGACAGGGGTCCTGGAAACACCATATATTTT
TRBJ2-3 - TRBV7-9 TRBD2 CASSSGLASTDTQYF TGTGCCAGCAGCTCTGGACTAGCGAGCACAGATACGCAGTATTTT
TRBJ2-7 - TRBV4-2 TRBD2 CASSQDGTSGSYEQYF TGTGCCAGCAGCCAAGATGGGACTAGCGGCTCCTACGAGCAGTACTTC
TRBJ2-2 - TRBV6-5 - CASSPPRDGTGELFF TGTGCCAGCAGCCCACCCAGGGACGGCACCGGGGAGCTGTTTTTT
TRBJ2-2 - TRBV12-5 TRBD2 CASGLPHSGGGTGELFF TGTGCTAGTGGTTTGCCCCACTCGGGGGGGGGCACCGGGGAGCTGTTTTTT
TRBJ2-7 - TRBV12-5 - CASGLVPSEYSYEQYF TGTGCTAGTGGTTTGGTACCTTCCGAATACTCCTACGAGCAGTACTTC
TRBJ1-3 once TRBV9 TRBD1 CASSAYTGGSGNTIYF TGTGCCAGCAGCGCTTATACAGGGGGCTCTGGAAACACCATATATTTT
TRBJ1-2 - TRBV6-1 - CASSEMAGSGYTF TGTGCCAGCAGTGAAATGGCAGGGAGCGGCTACACCTTC
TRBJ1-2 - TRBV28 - CASSFSHGYTF TGTGCCAGCAGTTTCTCCCATGGCTACACCTTC
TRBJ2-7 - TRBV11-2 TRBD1 CASSLGQGVYEQYF TGTGCCAGCAGCTTAGGACAGGGGGTATACGAGCAGTACTTC
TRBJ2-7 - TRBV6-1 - CASSEGPESSYEQYF TGTGCCAGCAGCGAGGGACCAGAAAGCTCCTACGAGCAGTACTTC
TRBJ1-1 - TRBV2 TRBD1 CASSLTGKNTEAFF TGTGCCAGCAGTCTGACAGGGAAGAACACTGAAGCTTTCTTT
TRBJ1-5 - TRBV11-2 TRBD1 CASSLDRWGNQPQHF TGTGCCAGCAGCCTGGACAGGTGGGGCAATCAGCCCCAGCATTTT
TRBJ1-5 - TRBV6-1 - CASKGRQDLRQPQHF TGTGCCAGCAAAGGGCGACAGGATCTGAGGCAGCCCCAGCATTTT
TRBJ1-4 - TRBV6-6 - CASSYRGTHPNEKLFF TGTGCCAGCAGTTACAGGGGCACTCACCCTAATGAAAAACTGTTTTTT
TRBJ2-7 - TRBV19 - CASSSGTPLEQYF TGTGCCAGTAGTTCCGGGACACCCCTCGAGCAGTACTTC
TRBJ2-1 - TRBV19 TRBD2 CASSLASGSFNEQFF TGTGCCAGTAGTCTCGCTAGCGGGAGTTTCAATGAGCAGTTCTTC
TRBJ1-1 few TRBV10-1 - CASSEGQGTEAFF TGCGCCAGCAGTGAGGGGCAGGGGACTGAAGCTTTCTTT
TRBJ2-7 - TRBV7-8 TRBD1 CASSLPGGLEQYF TGTGCCAGCAGCTTACCAGGGGGCCTCGAGCAGTACTTC